The source of this TCR beta chain is a study of CD8+ T cells in alopecia areata. Stated treatment: oral pan-JAK inhibitor, 5-10 mg twice daily. This CDR3 is 15 amino acids long. Germline CDR1 reads SGDLS; CDR2 reads YYNGEE. The V gene lost 0 bases and the J gene lost 7 bases, with 11 bases spanning the gap. Sequencing relied on a cDNA template that was reverse transcribed from extracted RNA. Sequencing used immunoSEQ multiplex PCR; TCRdb keeps in-frame clones, though not all of them. The sample gives fewer than 150,000 clones, roughly 56% of which show up once; under 3.5% is in the top ten. The source was CD4+ T cells sorted from blood, collected at week 24, from a patient treated with tofacitinib. The chain is built from TRBV9 and TRBJ1-6; no clear D gene. The clonotype originates from a human donor with alopecia areata. CDR3 sequence reads: CASSVGGSGNSPLHF. The CDR3 DNA reads TGTGCCAGCAGCGTAGGGGGATCGGGGAATTCACCCCTCCACTTT.